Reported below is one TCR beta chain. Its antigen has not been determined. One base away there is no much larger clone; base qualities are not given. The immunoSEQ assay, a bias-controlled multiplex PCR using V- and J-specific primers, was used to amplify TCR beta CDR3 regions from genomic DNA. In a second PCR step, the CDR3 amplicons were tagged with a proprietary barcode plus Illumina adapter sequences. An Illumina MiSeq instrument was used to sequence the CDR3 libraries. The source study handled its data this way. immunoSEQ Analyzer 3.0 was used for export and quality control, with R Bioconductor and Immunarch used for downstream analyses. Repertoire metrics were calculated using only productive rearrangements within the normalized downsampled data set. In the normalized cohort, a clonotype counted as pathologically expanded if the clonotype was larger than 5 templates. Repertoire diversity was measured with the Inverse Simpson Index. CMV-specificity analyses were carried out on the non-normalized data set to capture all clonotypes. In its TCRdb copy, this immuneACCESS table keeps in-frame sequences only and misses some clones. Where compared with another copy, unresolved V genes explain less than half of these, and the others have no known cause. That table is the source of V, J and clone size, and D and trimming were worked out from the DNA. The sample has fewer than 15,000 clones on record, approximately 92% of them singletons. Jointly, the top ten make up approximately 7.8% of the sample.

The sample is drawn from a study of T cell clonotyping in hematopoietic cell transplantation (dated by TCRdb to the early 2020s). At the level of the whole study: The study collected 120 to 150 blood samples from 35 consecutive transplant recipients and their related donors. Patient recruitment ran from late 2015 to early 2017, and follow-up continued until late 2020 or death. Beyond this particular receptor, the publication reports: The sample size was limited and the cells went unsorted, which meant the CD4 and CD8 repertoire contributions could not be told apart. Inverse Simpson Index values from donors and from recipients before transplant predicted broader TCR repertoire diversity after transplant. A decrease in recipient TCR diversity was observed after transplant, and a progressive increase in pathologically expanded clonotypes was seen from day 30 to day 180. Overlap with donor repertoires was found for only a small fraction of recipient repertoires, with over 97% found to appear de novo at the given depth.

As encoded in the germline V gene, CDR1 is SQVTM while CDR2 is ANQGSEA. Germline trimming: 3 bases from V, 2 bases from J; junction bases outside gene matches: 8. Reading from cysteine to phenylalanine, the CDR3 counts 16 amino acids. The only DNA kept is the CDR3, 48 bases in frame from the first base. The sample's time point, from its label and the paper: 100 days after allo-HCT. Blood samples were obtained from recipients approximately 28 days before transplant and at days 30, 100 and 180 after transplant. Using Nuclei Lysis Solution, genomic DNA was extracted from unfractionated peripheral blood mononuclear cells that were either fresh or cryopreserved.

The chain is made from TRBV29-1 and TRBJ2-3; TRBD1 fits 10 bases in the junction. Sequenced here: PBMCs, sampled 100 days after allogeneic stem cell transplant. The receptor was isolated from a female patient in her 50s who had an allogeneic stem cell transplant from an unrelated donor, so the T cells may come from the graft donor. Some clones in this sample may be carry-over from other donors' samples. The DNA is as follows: TGCAGCGTTGACTCGACTGGACAGGGGGTCACAGATACGCAGTATTTT. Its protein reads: CSVDSTGQGVTDTQYF.